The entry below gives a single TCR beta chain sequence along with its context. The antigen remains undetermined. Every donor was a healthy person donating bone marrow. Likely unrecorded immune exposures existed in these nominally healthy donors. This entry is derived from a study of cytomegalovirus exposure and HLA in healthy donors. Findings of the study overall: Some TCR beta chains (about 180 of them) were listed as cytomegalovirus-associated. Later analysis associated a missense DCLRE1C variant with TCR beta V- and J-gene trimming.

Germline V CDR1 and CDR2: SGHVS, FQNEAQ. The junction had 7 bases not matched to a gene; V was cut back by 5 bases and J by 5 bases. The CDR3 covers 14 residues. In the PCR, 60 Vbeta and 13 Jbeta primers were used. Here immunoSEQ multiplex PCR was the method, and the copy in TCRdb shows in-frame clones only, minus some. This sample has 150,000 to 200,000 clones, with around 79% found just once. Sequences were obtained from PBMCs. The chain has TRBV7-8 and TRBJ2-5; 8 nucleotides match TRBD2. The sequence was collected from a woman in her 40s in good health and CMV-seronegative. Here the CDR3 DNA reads TGTGCCAGCAGCCCCGGGGGGGCGTGGGAGACCCAGTACTTC. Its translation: CASSPGGAWETQYF.